The clone carrying this T cell receptor beta chain has more than one count but fewer than ten. The antigen remains unidentified. Other DNA sequences in this specimen translate into the identical CDR3. This sample is drawn from a study of shared clonotypes between healthy human individuals. Study results and caveats: It was expected that sequencing depth would affect clonotype sharing among donors.

At deep level, the assay was performed. The protocol was immunoSEQ multiplex PCR, while the TCRdb copy is restricted to in-frame clones and leaves out a portion. The table shows around 1,900,000 clones, with just over 90% occurring only once. Germline values: CDR1 MNHEY, CDR2 SVGAGI. The CDR3 totals 13 residues. The V gene lost 0 bases and the J gene lost 1 base, with 4 bases spanning the gap. The naive CD8 population came from CD45RO-negative cells selected for CCR7, without terminally differentiated effector memory CD45RA+ cells. The sequenced sample consisted of naive CD8+ T cells from PBMCs. The receptor was derived from a man aged 18 to 29 in good health. Some clones in this sample may be carry-over from other donors' samples. This chain connects TRBV6-5 to TRBJ2-7; D is ambiguous. This CDR3 is CASSYSESYEQYF. The CDR3 nucleotides read TGTGCCAGCAGTTACTCGGAATCCTACGAGCAGTACTTC.